This T cell receptor beta chain was found in a study of CD8 T cells in ankylosing spondylitis. This clonotype was recorded at least ten times. Its antigen is currently unknown. Libraries of TCR beta came from quantitative 5'-RACE with molecular barcodes. MiXCR, applied by TCRdb to the 5' RACE reads, yields one record per CDR3 protein. The sample lists about 240,000 distinct CDR3 sequences; around 9.1% were seen once. Germline CDR1 is MGHRA and CDR2 is YSYEKL. V was clipped by 4 bases and J by 4 bases; unmatched bases: 6. The CDR3 runs to 15 residues. Study-level results: The clones that were linked to disease were reported to be significantly enriched in matched synovial fluid samples from ankylosing spondylitis patients. A TCR beta motif made of eight highly homologous variants seemed typical of ankylosing spondylitis blood.

The J gene is TRBJ2-3, the V gene TRBV4-1; 9 bases align to TRBD2. Source material: blood, either unsorted or a sorted T cell fraction (not recorded which). This clonotype was sampled from a male donor with ankylosing spondylitis or in good health (not recorded which). The chain's CDR3 is CASSRSVAGADTQYF. In DNA, the CDR3 is TGCGCCAGCAGCCGATCGGTAGCGGGAGCAGATACGCAGTATTTT.